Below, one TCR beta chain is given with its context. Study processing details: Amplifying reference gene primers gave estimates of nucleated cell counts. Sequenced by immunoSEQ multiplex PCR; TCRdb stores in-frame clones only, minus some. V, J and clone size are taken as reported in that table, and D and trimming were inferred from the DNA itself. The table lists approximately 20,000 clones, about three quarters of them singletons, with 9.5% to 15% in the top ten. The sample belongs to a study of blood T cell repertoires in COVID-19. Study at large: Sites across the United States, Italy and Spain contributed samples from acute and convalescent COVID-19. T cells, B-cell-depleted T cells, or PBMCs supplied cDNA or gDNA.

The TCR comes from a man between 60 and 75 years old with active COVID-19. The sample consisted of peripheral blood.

Here the CDR3 DNA reads TGTGCCAGCTCAGAGCCGGCGGGGGAAAAACTGTTTTTT. It translates to CASSEPAGEKLFF. The rearrangement uses TRBV18 and TRBJ1-4; D is uncertain. Germline V gene lookup returns CDR1 KGHSH and CDR2 LQKENI. V shed 5 bases and J shed 8 bases, with 12 bases lying between them. The CDR3 is made up of 13 amino acids.